Following are 14 T cell receptor beta chains from one sample sequenced in a study of T cell responses to AZD1222 COVID-19 vaccine. Assay used: immunoSEQ multiplex PCR; TCRdb lists only in-frame clones, some missing. The table has about 130,000 clones, 90% seen once. The material sequenced was peripheral blood, taken on day 0 of AZD1222 vaccination. Source of these receptors: an adult in good health.

The rearrangement uses TRBV3-1 (or the pseudogene TRBV3-2) and TRBJ1-6; D unresolved. The V end was cut by 1 base, the J end by 10 bases, with 11 bases between. CDR1 is LGHDT, CDR2 YNNKEL, per germline (reference sequence). This CDR3 region has 14 residues. The CDR3 DNA follows: TGTGCCAGCAGCCAAGGCAGTTACCTATCACCCCTCCACTTT. Protein: CASSQGSYLSPLHF.

This chain connects TRBV28 to TRBJ1-5, with a tentative D call TRBD1 (5 bases). CDR3 size: 16 residues. V was cut by 7 bases and J by 6 bases, with 22 bases left in between. Germline loops: CDR1 MDHEN, CDR2 SYDVKM. CDR3 sequence: CASTSPRTGQGQPQHF. CDR3 in DNA: TGTGCCAGCACCTCCCCCAGGACGGGGCAAGGTCAGCCCCAGCATTTT.

The chain joins TRBV28 to TRBJ2-7; 8 bases are a match to TRBD2. J gave up 1 base and V 9 bases, and 8 bases lay outside the gene matches. The CDR3 extends over 14 amino acids. In germline, CDR1 is MDHEN, CDR2 SYDVKM. Here the CDR3 DNA reads TGTGCCAGTCTCCGGGGGGGCGAATCCTACGAGCAGTACTTC. It translates to CASLRGGESYEQYF.

The J gene is TRBJ1-5, the V gene TRBV12-3 or TRBV12-4; D is unresolved. The V end lost 11 bases, the J end lost 3 bases, and 14 bases lay between the germline ends. This CDR3 contains 13 residues. The CDR3 DNA follows: TGTGCCTCTTCGGGGTTTACCAATCAGCCCCAGCATTTT. Translating gives CASSGFTNQPQHF.

The chain employs TRBV20-1 and TRBJ2-1; tentative D call: TRBD1 (6 bases). Germline CDR1 reads DFQATT; CDR2 reads SNEGSKA (reference sequence). The CDR3 totals 13 residues. Trimming stripped 3 bases from V and 6 bases from J, with 12 bases between. The DNA for the CDR3 is TGCAGTGCTAGTCGGCAGGGGTTCAATGAGCAGTTCTTC. It encodes CSASRQGFNEQFF.

The V call is TRBV5-1, the J call TRBJ2-1; no clear D gene. V was trimmed by 0 bases and J by 9 bases, leaving 13 bases between them. The CDR3 loop spans 14 amino acids. Germline V gene data show CDR1 as SGHRS and CDR2 as YFSETQ. The CDR3 coding sequence is TGCGCCAGCAGCTTGGCCGCCGCGGATGGTGAGCAGTTCTTC. This translates into CASSLAAADGEQFF.

V is TRBV7-8 and J is TRBJ2-5; the match to TRBD2 covers 7 bases. V lost 1 base and J lost 4; bases outside the gene matches: 12. Germline-derived CDR1 and CDR2 are SGHVS and FQNEAQ. The CDR3 consists of 17 residues. Here the CDR3 reads CASSLVLRLAGRETQYF. In nucleotides, the CDR3 is TGTGCCAGCAGCTTAGTCCTGAGACTAGCCGGCCGAGAGACCCAGTACTTC.

V gene TRBV28 combines with J gene TRBJ1-5; TRBD1 might be the D (5 bases). The germline V gene encodes CDR1 MDHEN and CDR2 SYDVKM. The CDR3 covers 16 residues. V lost 5 bases and J 2 bases, leaving 16 bases between the germline ends. The CDR3 spells CASSTRGGRGNQPQHF. DNA for the CDR3: TGTGCCAGCAGTACCCGCGGGGGTCGCGGCAATCAGCCCCAGCATTTT.

This clone has a handful of counts. The CDR3 sequence: CASSQDRVRERTGELFF. CDR3 bases: TGTGCCAGCAGCCAAGATCGGGTCAGGGAGCGCACCGGGGAGCTGTTTTTT. This chain joins TRBV3-1 (or the pseudogene TRBV3-2) and TRBJ2-2; either TRBD1 or TRBD2 may fit D (5 bases each). Germline-derived CDR1 and CDR2 are LGHDT and YNNKEL (reference sequence). Trimming removed 0 bases from V and 4 bases from J, with 15 bases in between. The CDR3 loop spans 17 amino acids.

The gene calls are TRBV27 and TRBJ1-2, with 7 bases identical to TRBD1. J gave up 4 bases and V 5 bases, and 4 bases lay outside the gene matches. The CDR3 totals 13 residues. CDR1 and CDR2 (germline): MNHEY, SMNVEV (reference sequence). The DNA for the CDR3 is TGTGCCAGCAGTCTAGGACAGGCCTATGGCTACACCTTC. Its protein product is CASSLGQAYGYTF.

This chain joins TRBV30 and TRBJ2-5; D not certain. V gave up 2 bases and J gave up 2 bases, with 9 bases separating them. From germline, CDR1 is GTSNPN and CDR2 SVGIG (reference sequence). The CDR3 length is 13 residues. The CDR3 DNA sequence: TGTGCCTGGAGTCGGTCAGCACAAGAGACCCAGTACTTC. It encodes CAWSRSAQETQYF.

This clone has a handful of counts. This chain connects TRBV3-1 (or the pseudogene TRBV3-2) to TRBJ1-1; unclear D gene. V shed 4 bases and J shed 10 bases, with 13 bases lying between them. Looked up from germline, CDR1 is LGHDT and CDR2 is YNNKEL (reference sequence). The CDR3 contains 12 residues. The CDR3 sequence is CASSLGSIGAFF. The CDR3 coding sequence is TGTGCCAGCAGCCTAGGGAGTATCGGAGCTTTCTTT.

The chain carries TRBV24-1 and TRBJ2-2; TRBD1 is a possible D gene (5 bases). The germline V and J ends were trimmed by 5 bases and 3 bases, with 9 bases remaining between them. This CDR3 contains 14 residues. The germline CDR1 and CDR2 sequences are KGHDR and SFDVKD. Here the CDR3 reads CATSAGRDTGELFF. The DNA of the CDR3 is TGTGCCACCAGTGCCGGCAGGGACACCGGGGAGCTGTTTTTT.

The rearrangement joins TRBV7-9 to TRBJ1-1; perhaps TRBD1 as D (6 bases). Looked up from germline, CDR1 is SEHNR and CDR2 is FQNEAQ (reference sequence). The length of the CDR3 is 15 residues. Trimming took off 0 bases at V and 3 bases at J, with 11 bases between the two ends. The CDR3 loop is CASSLAKGGHTEAFF. The CDR3 DNA reads as TGTGCCAGCAGCTTAGCGAAGGGGGGACACACTGAAGCTTTCTTT.